Each of the 20 T cell receptor beta chains below was sequenced from the same sample in a study of cytomegalovirus exposure and HLA in healthy donors. PCR was performed using 60 Vbeta and 13 Jbeta primers. Method: immunoSEQ multiplex PCR; TCRdb's copy keeps in-frame clones and lacks some. The data contain fewer than 95,000 clones, roughly 69% of them singletons. Sequenced material: PBMCs. All receptors derive from a woman under 40 in good health and CMV-seronegative.

This chain joins TRBV5-4 and TRBJ1-3, with 7 bases that match TRBD2. The J call is in doubt because the DNA end fits TRBJ2-2 better. The CDR3 extends over 15 amino acids. Germline lookup yields CDR1 SGHNT and CDR2 YYREEE (reference sequence). The CDR3 DNA reads as TGTGCCAGCAGCTCAGCGGGGCTGAACACCGGGGAGCTGTTTTTT. Residues: CASSSAGLNTGELFF.

The chain employs TRBV19 and TRBJ2-7; the D gene is possibly TRBD2 (5 bases). From germline, CDR1 is LNHDA and CDR2 SQIVND (reference sequence). The V and J ends lost 5 bases and 2 bases respectively, with 13 bases between them. The CDR3 runs to 14 residues. The CDR3 loop is CASSQFRGTYEQYF. As DNA, the CDR3 is TGTGCCAGTAGTCAGTTCCGGGGAACCTACGAGCAGTACTTC.

A few counts support this clone. This rearrangement joins TRBV9 to TRBJ1-1, with D tentatively TRBD1 (5 bases). Germline V lookup: CDR1 SGDLS, CDR2 YYNGEE. The CDR3 extends over 12 amino acids. With 4 bases removed from V and 10 bases from J, the gap between germline ends came to 14 bases. This CDR3 is CASSLEGRGAFF. The CDR3 DNA is TGTGCCAGCAGCTTGGAGGGAAGGGGAGCTTTCTTT. Drawing the rest from reference TRBV9 and TRBJ1-1, the complete variable domain is DSGVTQTPKHLITATGQRVTLRCSPRSGDLSVYWYQQSLDQGLQFLIQYYNGEERAKGNILERFSAQQFPDLHSELNLSSLELGDSALYFCASSLEGRGAFFGQGTRLTVV.

This sequence joins TRBV5-5 and TRBJ2-5, with TRBD1 as a possible D gene (6 bases). Trimming took 3 bases from V and 4 from J, leaving 13 bases between them. Per germline, CDR1 SGHKS and CDR2 YYEKEE (reference sequence). The CDR3 has 14 residues. CDR3 sequence: CASSSDPGVETQYF. In DNA form, the CDR3 reads TGTGCCAGCAGCTCGGATCCAGGGGTAGAGACCCAGTACTTC.

CDR3 sequence (DNA): TGTGCCAGCAGCAGGCCTGGAAACACCATATATTTT. It codes for CASSRPGNTIYF. The chain links TRBV28 to TRBJ1-3, with no clear D. The ends were cut back, 6 bases at V and 2 bases at J, with 5 bases in the middle. Germline V gene data show CDR1 as MDHEN and CDR2 as SYDVKM. The CDR3 is 12 amino acids.

In this sample, this clone turned up once. The chain couples TRBV12-5 to TRBJ2-7; 8 bases fit TRBD1. Germline V gene sequence: CDR1 LGHNT, CDR2 FRNRAP. With V trimmed by 4 bases and J by 2 bases, 10 bases remained unmatched. The CDR3 extends over 16 amino acids. Here the CDR3 DNA reads TGTGCTAGTGGTTCTCCCCGGGACAGGAGGACCTACGAGCAGTACTTC. This sequence encodes CASGSPRDRRTYEQYF.

The chain carries TRBV13 and TRBJ1-4; 7 bases map to TRBD1. The length of the CDR3 is 15 residues. Trimming cost V 4 bases and J 5 bases; bases outside gene matches: 7. Looked up from germline, CDR1 is PRHDT and CDR2 is FYEKMQ (reference sequence). As DNA, the CDR3 is TGTGCCAGCAGCTCCCGGACAGGAGGGAATGAAAAACTGTTTTTT. The encoded protein is CASSSRTGGNEKLFF.

The chain combines TRBV7-2 with TRBJ2-3; 7 bases map to TRBD1. There are 14 residues in the CDR3. Germline CDR1 and CDR2: SGHTA and FQGNSA. V shed 5 bases and J 6 bases; nucleotides not matched to a gene: 8. In nucleotides, the CDR3 is TGTGCCAGCAGCACCACAGGGGTAAGGGATACGCAGTATTTT. Amino acid sequence: CASSTTGVRDTQYF.

This clone showed up just a few times. V usage is TRBV7-6 and J usage is TRBJ1-6; the D gene is possibly TRBD1 (6 bases). Germline V gene data show CDR1 as SGHVS and CDR2 as FNYEAQ. The CDR3 consists of 13 residues. Trimming removed 4 bases at V and 7 bases at J, with 8 bases between. CDR3 in amino acids: CASSSTGNSPLHF. CDR3 nucleotide sequence: TGTGCCAGCAGCTCCACAGGGAATTCACCCCTCCACTTT. Using reference TRBV7-6 and TRBJ1-6 for the parts outside the CDR3, the full variable domain is GAGVSQSPRYKVTKRGQDVALRCDPISGHVSLYWYRQALGQGPEFLTYFNYEAQQDKSGLPNDRFSAERPEGSISTLTIQRTEQRDSAMYRCASSSTGNSPLHFGNGTRLTVT.

The chain combines TRBV7-9 with TRBJ2-1, with 10 bases fitting TRBD1. CDR1 and CDR2 (germline): SEHNR, FQNEAQ (reference sequence). The ends lost 5 bases at V and 5 bases at J; junction bases unmatched: 9. The CDR3 is made up of 16 amino acids. CDR3 region: CASSPRDRGQNNEQFF. The CDR3 DNA reads as TGTGCCAGCAGCCCCAGGGACAGGGGTCAAAACAATGAGCAGTTCTTC.

The chain recombines TRBV7-2 with TRBJ2-7, with TRBD1 as a possible D gene (5 bases). V dropped 6 bases and J dropped 0 bases, with 12 bases sitting between them. Germline CDR1 reads SGHTA; CDR2 reads FQGNSA. This CDR3 contains 14 residues. CDR3 in DNA: TGTGCCAGCAGTTTACTGGACATCTCCTACGAGCAGTACTTC. As protein: CASSLLDISYEQYF.

This clone was detected only once. The V and J genes are TRBV13 and TRBJ2-3; D remains ambiguous. Germline loops: CDR1 PRHDT, CDR2 FYEKMQ (reference sequence). V lost 5 bases, J lost 1 base, and 4 bases lay in between. The CDR3 runs 12 residues. The CDR3 coding sequence is TGTGCCAGCAGCCGGGGCACAGATACGCAGTATTTT. Residues: CASSRGTDTQYF.

This CDR3 reads CASSYTGKSTDTQYF. The CDR3, as DNA: TGCGCCAGCAGCTATACAGGGAAGAGCACAGATACGCAGTATTTT. V and J are TRBV5-1 and TRBJ2-3; possible D gene TRBD1, 6 bases. Germline CDR1 reads SGHRS; CDR2 reads YFSETQ. Trimming shortened V by 3 bases and J by 0 bases, and 11 bases separated the two germline ends. The CDR3 has 15 residues.

The J gene is TRBJ2-1, the V gene TRBV27; a weak D match, TRBD2 (6 bases). The CDR3 consists of 18 residues. The V end lost 5 bases, the J end lost 0 bases, and 20 bases lay between the germline ends. Germline CDR1 MNHEY, CDR2 SMNVEV (reference sequence). The CDR3 sequence is CASSRQMPGLSSYNEQFF. CDR3 nucleotides: TGTGCCAGCAGTCGCCAAATGCCGGGACTTAGCTCCTACAATGAGCAGTTCTTC.

The chain couples TRBV19 to TRBJ1-1; D perhaps matches TRBD1 (6 bases). Germline V lookup: CDR1 LNHDA, CDR2 SQIVND (reference sequence). The CDR3 runs to 15 residues. The germline V and J ends were trimmed by 7 bases and 1 base, with 16 bases remaining between them. CDR3 DNA: TGTGCCAGTACCTTCCTGACAGGTGGGAACACTGAAGCTTTCTTT. This translates into CASTFLTGGNTEAFF.

This clone was picked up a small number of times. This chain joins TRBV9 and TRBJ1-1; the D gene is possibly TRBD1 (6 bases). The CDR3 is made up of 15 amino acids. V lost 4 bases to trimming and J lost 1 base, with 14 bases between them. CDR1 and CDR2 (germline): SGDLS, YYNGEE. The CDR3 nucleotides read TGTGCCAGCAGCCCCCGGACAGAATGGAACACTGAAGCTTTCTTT. This gives the protein CASSPRTEWNTEAFF.

The V and J genes are TRBV7-9 and TRBJ2-2; TRBD2 might be the D (5 bases). V dropped 7 bases and J dropped 6 bases, with 21 bases sitting between them. The V gene's germline CDR1 is SEHNR and CDR2 FQNEAQ (reference sequence). This CDR3 region has 16 residues. The CDR3 region has the DNA TGTGCCAGCACCAGATGGAGTGGAGGTTTTGCCGGGGAGCTGTTTTTT. Its translation: CASTRWSGGFAGELFF.

The gene calls are TRBV23-1 and TRBJ1-2, with 7 positions matching TRBD1. TRBV23-1 is reported as an ORF; its role is uncertain. V shed 1 base, J shed 8 bases, and the junction held 7 bases outside the gene matches. The CDR3 is 14 residues long. The CDR3 DNA reads as TGCGCCAGCAGTCAATACAGGGGCGTCGAGGGCTACACCTTC. Translation: CASSQYRGVEGYTF.

The V gene is TRBV4-1, the J gene TRBJ2-1, with 12 bases identical to TRBD2. The V gene's germline CDR1 is MGHRA and CDR2 YSYEKL. With V trimmed by 0 bases and J by 9 bases, 6 bases remained unmatched. This CDR3 is built from 16 residues. The CDR3 nucleotides read TGCGCCAGCAGCCAAGAGGCTAGCGGGGGGGTTAGTGAGCAGTTCTTC. Translated: CASSQEASGGVSEQFF.

The rearrangement uses TRBV2 and TRBJ1-5; 10 bases are a match to TRBD1. Per germline, CDR1 SNHLY and CDR2 FYNNEI. The ends lost 10 bases at V and 5 bases at J; junction bases unmatched: 2. The CDR3 runs to 12 residues. The CDR3, as DNA: TGTGCCAACGGACAGGGGGATCAGCCCCAGCATTTT. Protein sequence: CANGQGDQPQHF.